A single sample is the source of the 3 T cell receptor beta chains below, sequenced in a study of blood T cell repertoires in COVID-19. Method: immunoSEQ multiplex PCR; TCRdb's copy keeps in-frame clones and lacks some. Here the sample spans some 80,000 clones, approximately 90% being singletons. The specimen was peripheral blood. These receptors were obtained from an elderly woman with acute or convalescent COVID-19.

The chain is built from TRBV5-1 and TRBJ1-2; 11 nucleotides align to TRBD1. The CDR3 loop spans 15 amino acids. Per the germline V gene, CDR1 is SGHRS and CDR2 is YFSETQ. J lost 4 bases, V lost 3 bases, and 5 bases had no gene match. In DNA, the CDR3 is TGCGCCAGCAGCTCCCGGGACAGGGGGGCCTATGGCTACACCTTC. It codes for CASSSRDRGAYGYTF.

The V and J genes are TRBV4-1 and TRBJ2-2, with 8 bases aligning to TRBD2. Per the germline V gene, CDR1 is MGHRA and CDR2 is YSYEKL. The CDR3 contains 16 residues. J gave up 3 bases and V 4 bases, and 7 bases lay outside the gene matches. In DNA, the CDR3 is TGCGCCAGCAGCCTAAAGCCTAGCGGGCACACCGGGGAGCTGTTTTTT. It encodes CASSLKPSGHTGELFF.

This clone has only one observation. The rearrangement uses TRBV27 and TRBJ1-1; perhaps TRBD1 as D (5 bases). CDR1 is MNHEY, CDR2 SMNVEV, per germline (reference sequence). This CDR3 is 13 amino acids long. V dropped 3 bases and J dropped 1 base, with 6 bases sitting between them. Here the CDR3 DNA reads TGTGCCAGCAGTTTGACAGCGAACACTGAAGCTTTCTTT. Translation: CASSLTANTEAFF.